This entry is about one T cell receptor (beta chain). Its specificity is unknown. The sample comes from a study of vaccination and CD4 T cells after COVID-19. At the level of the study: Convalescent patients were SARS-CoV-2 positive by nasal swab PCR; under ten mild, one severe.

Per the germline V gene, CDR1 is DFQATT and CDR2 is SNEGSKA (reference sequence). This CDR3 is 14 amino acids long. The V segment lost 5 bases and the J segment 2 bases; nucleotides outside the gene matches: 7. Scientists ran DNA taken from cultured CD4+ T cells through the Oncomine TCR Beta short-read assay for sequencing. In TCRdb, the PCR reads were re-called with MiXCR into one record per CDR3 protein. The repertoire holds over 10,000 distinct CDR3 sequences, over 35% seen once, with under 8.5% in the top ten. Treatment described: approximately 11-day PBMC culture with coronavirus spike peptide pools or control peptides (ViraFEST assay). With fresh IL-2 medium, half the medium was replaced on days 3 and 7. General study points: Among those convalescent, a median about 90% of reactive clones emerged solely post-vaccination.

The chain is built from TRBV20-1 and TRBJ2-5; 8 bases fit TRBD2. Source: CD4+ T cells from blood, cultured in vitro, taken after SARS-CoV-2 vaccination. The TCR was taken from a human donor who had recovered from COVID-19. The CDR3 DNA is TGCAGTGCTCGAAGCGGGAGTGGGCAAGAGACCCAGTACTTC. It codes for CSARSGSGQETQYF.